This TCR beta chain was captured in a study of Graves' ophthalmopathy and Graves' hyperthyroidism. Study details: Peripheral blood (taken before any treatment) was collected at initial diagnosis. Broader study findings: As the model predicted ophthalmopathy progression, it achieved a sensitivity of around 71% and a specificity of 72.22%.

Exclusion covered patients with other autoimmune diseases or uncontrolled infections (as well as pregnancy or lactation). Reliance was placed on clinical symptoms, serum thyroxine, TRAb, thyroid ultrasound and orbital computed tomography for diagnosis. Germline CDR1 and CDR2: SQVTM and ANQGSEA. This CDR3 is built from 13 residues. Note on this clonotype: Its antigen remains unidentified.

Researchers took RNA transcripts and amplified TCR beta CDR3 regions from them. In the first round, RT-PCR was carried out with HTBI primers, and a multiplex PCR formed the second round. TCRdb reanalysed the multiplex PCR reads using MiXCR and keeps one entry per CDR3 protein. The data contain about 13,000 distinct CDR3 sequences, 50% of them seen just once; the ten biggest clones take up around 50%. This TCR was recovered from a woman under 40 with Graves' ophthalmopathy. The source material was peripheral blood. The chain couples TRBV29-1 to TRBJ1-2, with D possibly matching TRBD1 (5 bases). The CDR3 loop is CIGGERDGYGYTF. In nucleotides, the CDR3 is TGCATCGGGGGGGAGAGGGACGGCTATGGCTACACCTTC.